This T cell receptor beta chain was recovered during a study of blood T cell repertoires in COVID-19. Some clones are missing from TCRdb's copy, which holds only in-frame ones; the method was immunoSEQ multiplex PCR. The profile shows about 320,000 clones, approximately 86% of them singletons. The CDR3 is made up of 15 amino acids. J was trimmed by 7 bases and V by 5 bases; bases with no gene match: 10. The germline V gene encodes CDR1 SGHTA and CDR2 FQGTGA. The chain has TRBV7-3 and TRBJ1-1; 10 bases agree with TRBD1. The receptor's source is a woman aged 18-29 years who had recovered from COVID-19. Specimen: PBMCs or T cells enriched from blood (not recorded which). CDR3 coding DNA: TGTGCCAGCAGCCAAAATGGGGACAGGGGCTATGAAGCTTTCTTT. The encoded protein is CASSQNGDRGYEAFF. The full variable domain, in which reference TRBV7-3 and TRBJ1-1 provide the parts outside the CDR3, is GAGVSQTPSNKVTEKGKYVELRCDPISGHTALYWYRQSLGQGPEFLIYFQGTGAADDSGLPNDRFFAVRPEGSVSTLKIQRTERGDSAVYLCASSQNGDRGYEAFFGQGTRLTVV.